The 27 T cell receptor beta chains below all came from one sample that was sequenced in a study of blood T cell repertoires in COVID-19. TCRdb's copy holds only in-frame clones and misses some; the assay was immunoSEQ multiplex PCR. The table has 440,000 or so clones, about 88% seen once. Sequenced input: peripheral blood. All receptors come from a woman aged 40 to 50 with COVID-19, enrolled during active disease.

This clone was seen once. The chain recombines TRBV25-1 with TRBJ1-2; 7 positions agree with TRBD1. Germline V gene data show CDR1 as MGHDK and CDR2 as SYGVNS. This CDR3 is 12 amino acids long. V was clipped by 8 bases and J by 4 bases; unmatched bases: 4. The CDR3 loop is CASQDRVYGYTF. The CDR3 DNA reads as TGTGCCAGCCAAGACAGGGTCTATGGCTACACCTTC.

In regard to this clone: In the same sample, other DNA sequences code for this CDR3. CDR3 region: CATSDSRGGDTEAFF. As DNA, the CDR3 is TGTGCCACCAGTGATTCACGAGGAGGGGACACTGAAGCTTTCTTT. This rearrangement joins TRBV24-1 to TRBJ1-1; D perhaps matches TRBD1 (5 bases). The CDR3 loop spans 15 amino acids. Germline V gene data show CDR1 as KGHDR and CDR2 as SFDVKD. Trimming took off 2 bases at V and 3 bases at J, with 12 bases between the two ends.

The J gene is TRBJ1-3, the V gene TRBV18, with D perhaps matching TRBD1 (6 bases). Germline assignment: CDR1 KGHSH and CDR2 LQKENI. V lost 4 bases and J 2 bases, leaving 15 bases between the germline ends. The CDR3 extends over 16 amino acids. The CDR3, as DNA: TGTGCCAGCTCACTCACGGGGGGCGTCACTGGAAACACCATATATTTT. This gives the protein CASSLTGGVTGNTIYF.

The J gene is TRBJ2-1, the V gene TRBV7-9, with 8 bases aligning to TRBD1. The junction had 10 bases not matched to a gene; V was cut back by 2 bases and J by 7 bases. The CDR3 length is 16 residues. The germline V gene has CDR1 SEHNR and CDR2 FQNEAQ (reference sequence). The CDR3 is CASSLITGGEGNEQFF. Here the CDR3 DNA reads TGTGCCAGCAGCTTAATTACAGGGGGTGAAGGTAATGAGCAGTTCTTC.

This clone has more than one count but fewer than ten. The chain joins TRBV5-4 to TRBJ2-7, with 14 bases that match TRBD2. This CDR3 is built from 15 residues. The ends lost 4 bases at V and 2 bases at J; junction bases unmatched: 2. Germline V gene sequence: CDR1 SGHNT, CDR2 YYREEE (reference sequence). CDR3: CASSAGLAGAYEQYF. In nucleotides, the CDR3 is TGTGCCAGCAGCGCGGGACTAGCGGGAGCCTACGAGCAGTACTTC.

V and J are TRBV6-2 or TRBV6-3 and TRBJ1-5; TRBD1 matches 8 bases. The germline gives CDR1 MNHEY, CDR2 SVGEGT. V shed 2 bases and J 0 bases; nucleotides not matched to a gene: 15. This CDR3 is 20 amino acids long. DNA for the CDR3: TGTGCCAGCAGTTACCGAACCGGGACAGGAGGGACCTATAGCAATCAGCCCCAGCATTTT. This translates into CASSYRTGTGGTYSNQPQHF.

V gene TRBV28 combines with J gene TRBJ1-2; TRBD1 agrees at 11 bases. J gave up 8 bases and V 4 bases, and 3 bases lay outside the gene matches. This CDR3 is built from 13 residues. Germline loops: CDR1 MDHEN, CDR2 SYDVKM. CDR3 region: CASSSGQGGGYTF. CDR3 DNA sequence: TGTGCCAGCAGTTCGGGACAGGGGGGCGGCTACACCTTC.

V usage is TRBV6-2 or TRBV6-3 and J usage is TRBJ2-2, with 11 nucleotides matching TRBD1. V shed 4 bases and J 4 bases; nucleotides not matched to a gene: 11. CDR1 MNHEY and CDR2 SVGEGT come from the germline V gene. The CDR3 totals 18 residues. CDR3 sequence: CASSSHLGTGGPTGELFF. The CDR3 DNA follows: TGTGCCAGCAGTTCCCATTTAGGGACAGGGGGTCCCACCGGGGAGCTGTTTTTT.

The chain employs TRBV19 and TRBJ2-1, with TRBD1 identical over 10 bases. V lost 3 bases, J lost 4 bases, and 6 bases stayed unmatched. Germline V gene sequence: CDR1 LNHDA, CDR2 SQIVND (reference sequence). The CDR3 is made up of 16 amino acids. The CDR3 nucleotides read TGTGCCAGTAGTATTGAGACAGGGGGCTATTACAATGAGCAGTTCTTC. Its translation is CASSIETGGYYNEQFF.

The V call is TRBV4-3, the J call TRBJ1-2; possibly TRBD1 for D (5 bases). Trimming removed 2 bases at V and 4 bases at J, with 8 bases between. The CDR3 is 13 amino acids. Germline CDR1 LGHNA, CDR2 YSLEER. The CDR3 protein is CASSQQGSYGYTF. The CDR3 DNA sequence: TGCGCCAGCAGCCAACAGGGTTCCTATGGCTACACCTTC.

The CDR3 nucleotides are TGCGCCAGCAGTGAGTGTGTTAGATGTGATGAGCAGTTCTTC. Amino acids: CASSECVRCDEQFF. The chain combines TRBV10-1 with TRBJ2-1, with D uncertain. Germline CDR1 is WNHNN and CDR2 is SYGVQD (reference sequence). This CDR3 has 14 residues. V lost 1 base, J lost 8 bases, and 12 bases lay in between.

As DNA, the CDR3 is TGTGCCAGCAGCTTAGTCCGGAGCGAATGGAACACTGAAGCTTTCTTT. It yields the protein CASSLVRSEWNTEAFF. The chain links TRBV7-2 to TRBJ1-1, with D uncertain. The CDR3 covers 16 residues. The V gene lost 1 base and the J gene lost 1 base, with 13 bases spanning the gap. Germline CDR1 reads SGHTA; CDR2 reads FQGNSA.

This chain joins TRBV6-6 and TRBJ2-7; perhaps TRBD1 as D (6 bases). Trimming took off 2 bases at V and 6 bases at J, with 14 bases between the two ends. The germline gives CDR1 MNHNY, CDR2 SVGAGI (reference sequence). This CDR3 contains 14 residues. The CDR3 sequence is CASSYGGAFPEQYF. The CDR3, as DNA: TGTGCCAGCAGTTACGGGGGCGCATTCCCCGAGCAGTACTTC.

The chain uses TRBV7-8 and TRBJ1-4; 9 bases fit TRBD1. The CDR3 covers 15 residues. Germline CDR1 SGHVS, CDR2 FQNEAQ. Trimming at V came to 2 bases and at J to 6 bases, leaving 4 bases not matched to a gene. The CDR3 coding sequence is TGTGCCAGCAGCTTAAGGGACAGGGACCATGAAAAACTGTTTTTT. The encoded protein is CASSLRDRDHEKLFF.

This clone was detected only once. The chain links TRBV7-9 to TRBJ2-7; weak D call: TRBD2 (5 bases). Germline V gives CDR1 SEHNR, CDR2 FQNEAQ (reference sequence). Trimming left V 5 bases short and J 6 bases short, with 14 bases between. The CDR3 runs to 13 residues. In nucleotides, the CDR3 is TGTGCCAGCAGCCCCCTGAGGGAATCCGAGCAGTACTTC. It yields the protein CASSPLRESEQYF.

The chain links TRBV3-1 (or the pseudogene TRBV3-2) to TRBJ2-1, with no clear D. This CDR3 spans 15 amino acids. Germline V gene data show CDR1 as LGHDT and CDR2 as YNNKEL (reference sequence). V lost 4 bases and J lost 4, with 14 bases in between. DNA of the CDR3: TGTGCCAGCAGCCTTCCGATGACTGGATACAATGAGCAGTTCTTC. Its translation: CASSLPMTGYNEQFF.

The chain carries TRBV18 and TRBJ2-3, with D unresolved. The CDR3 has 13 residues. Germline V gives CDR1 KGHSH, CDR2 LQKENI. V was shortened by 2 bases and J by 6 bases, with 9 bases between the two germline ends. CDR3 nucleotides: TGTGCCAGCTCACCAAGCGTTCTTGATACGCAGTATTTT. As protein: CASSPSVLDTQYF.

The chain links TRBV6-5 to TRBJ2-5, with D unresolved. Germline CDR1 is MNHEY and CDR2 is SVGAGI. Trimming removed 6 bases at V and 7 bases at J, with 15 bases between. The CDR3 spans 13 residues. The CDR3 bases are TGTGCCAGCAGACCGGGTCCGATGGGGACCCAGTACTTC. The encoded protein is CASRPGPMGTQYF.

The V and J genes are TRBV28 and TRBJ2-7; 7 positions agree with TRBD1. With 6 bases clipped from V and 6 bases from J, the junction kept 5 bases outside the gene matches. The CDR3 length is 12 residues. Germline V gene sequence: CDR1 MDHEN, CDR2 SYDVKM. The CDR3 sequence: CASRTGTAEQYF. DNA of the CDR3: TGTGCCAGCAGAACCGGGACAGCCGAGCAGTACTTC.

The CDR3 sequence: CASSLRGDHSNQPQHF. The DNA for the CDR3 is TGTGCCAGCAGCCTCCGGGGGGATCATAGCAATCAGCCCCAGCATTTT. This chain links TRBV11-2 with TRBJ1-5, with D perhaps matching TRBD1 (5 bases). V was shortened by 5 bases and J by 0 bases, with 14 bases between the two germline ends. Looked up from germline, CDR1 is SGHAT and CDR2 is FQNNGV. The CDR3 runs to 16 residues.

In its sample, this clone was seen a few times. The chain joins TRBV7-9 to TRBJ2-7; 11 positions match TRBD1. Germline CDR1 and CDR2: SEHNR and FQNEAQ (reference sequence). The CDR3 has 17 amino acids. Trimming removed 7 bases from V and 3 bases from J; junction bases left unmatched: 14. The CDR3 spells CASTPTRGTGGFYEQYF. The CDR3 DNA reads TGTGCCAGCACCCCGACTCGGGGGACAGGGGGATTCTACGAGCAGTACTTC.

This rearrangement joins TRBV30 to TRBJ1-3, with TRBD1 matching 7 bases. Germline V lookup: CDR1 GTSNPN, CDR2 SVGIG (reference sequence). The CDR3 extends over 14 amino acids. The junction had 3 bases not matched to a gene; V was cut back by 0 bases and J by 4 bases. The CDR3 coding sequence is TGTGCCTGGAGTGTAACCAGGGGGGGAAACACCATATATTTT. Translating gives CAWSVTRGGNTIYF.

V usage is TRBV6-4 and J usage is TRBJ2-4; 11 bases fit TRBD1. Germline CDR1 and CDR2: MRHNA and SNTAGT. This CDR3 contains 17 residues. V trimming: 4 bases; J trimming: 0 bases; junction bases outside the gene matches: 5. The CDR3 bases are TGTGCCAGCAGTGGCCAGGGACAGGGGGTAGCCAAAAACATTCAGTACTTC. It translates to CASSGQGQGVAKNIQYF.

The genes are TRBV6-6 and TRBJ2-7; D is perhaps TRBD1 (6 bases). Trimming stripped 4 bases from V and 2 bases from J, with 12 bases between. The CDR3 runs 14 residues. In germline, CDR1 is MNHNY, CDR2 SVGAGI (reference sequence). CDR3 bases: TGTGCCAGCAGTTCGGACAGATTCACCTACGAGCAGTACTTC. Its protein is CASSSDRFTYEQYF.

This clone was seen a single time. The chain couples TRBV6-5 to TRBJ1-5, with D maybe TRBD1 (6 bases). The CDR3 loop spans 15 amino acids. Germline V gives CDR1 MNHEY, CDR2 SVGAGI. V lost 6 bases, J lost 6 bases, and 18 bases lay in between. CDR3 DNA: TGTGCCAGCAGGGCCCCAGGGGCTAGGGGTCAGCCCCAGCATTTT. It yields the protein CASRAPGARGQPQHF.

CDR3 nucleotides: TGCGCCAGCAGCCAAGATCACAGGGGCGTCTACGAGCAGTACTTC. Residues: CASSQDHRGVYEQYF. V is TRBV4-3 and J is TRBJ2-7; 7 bases line up with TRBD1. Trimming took 0 bases from V and 3 from J; bases not matched to a gene: 5. Germline V gene sequence: CDR1 LGHNA, CDR2 YSLEER. This CDR3 has 15 amino acids.

This rearrangement joins TRBV11-2 to TRBJ1-1; the D is unclear. The CDR3 is 11 residues long. Trimming cost V 8 bases and J 0 bases, with 4 bases left between them. Per germline, CDR1 SGHAT and CDR2 FQNNGV. CDR3 DNA: TGTGCCAGCGGAGTGAACACTGAAGCTTTCTTT. This translates into CASGVNTEAFF.